This T cell receptor beta chain is from a study of OX40 agonist ivuxolimab in advanced cancers. Regarding the study in general: The costimulatory receptor OX40 (CD134) was targeted by ivuxolimab, a fully human IgG2 agonistic monoclonal antibody. In the dose-escalation cohort, 82.7% of patients were male, and the mean age was roughly 60 years, with a range of roughly 20 to 80. Partial responses were achieved by three dose-escalation patients, of whom one had hepatocellular carcinoma and two had cutaneous melanoma. Peripheral TCRbeta sequencing aimed to test whether ivuxolimab altered TCR sequence diversity and caused clonal T-cell expansion. Of the 50 or so patients in dose escalation, about 20 had hepatocellular carcinoma, approximately 15 had melanoma, 9 had renal cell carcinoma and 9 had head and neck cancer. Patients were allowed to have had prior anti-PD-1, anti-PD-L1 or anti-CTLA-4 therapy, and approximately 37% of the dose-escalation patients had been treated with checkpoint inhibitors. Intravenous ivuxolimab was administered to patients every 2 weeks at six dose levels: 0.01, 0.1, 0.3, 1.5, 3 and 10 mg/kg. The paper reports the monotherapy dose-escalation portion (N = 52 patients) of the phase I ivuxolimab trial. The paper's findings and limits, for the study overall: On average, CD8+ T cells showed more expanded clones than CD4+ T cells after ivuxolimab. Low levels of normalized T-cell clonal expansion were also seen in some patients who did not respond. Which antigens the clonally expanded peripheral T cells were specific for was not determined. In the 0.1-3.0 mg/kg groups, partial responders were among the patients with the lowest normalized peripheral clonal expansion, particularly in CD8+ T cells. At doses of 0.1 to 3.0 mg/kg, clonal expansion of both CD4+ and CD8+ T cells in blood was seen between baseline and week 6.

The junction shows trimming of 3 bases on V and 4 bases on J, plus 9 bases between the germline ends. The germline V gene sets CDR1 to SGDLS and CDR2 to YYNGEE. The CDR3 measures 13 amino acids from cysteine to phenylalanine. Only the CDR3 DNA stays, 39 bases, in frame from base 1. This clone was picked up a small number of times. The antigen it recognizes is unknown. No much larger clone is present one base from it, and per-base qualities are unavailable. Patients with a history of autoimmune disease or receiving systemic immunosuppression were excluded from the trial. Peripheral blood for TCR sequencing was drawn from every dose cohort at baseline, at cycle 4 day 1 and at cycle 7 day 1. Samples were obtained from an open-label, multicenter, first-in-human phase I dose-escalation trial of ivuxolimab. Adults with locally advanced or metastatic head and neck squamous cell, hepatocellular, melanoma or renal cell carcinoma were enrolled in the trial. CD4+ and CD8+ T cells were sorted separately from peripheral blood before TCR sequencing.

Genomic DNA was extracted from sorted cells for sequencing of the TCRbeta CDR3 region. The immunoSEQ Assay was used to sequence the TCRbeta CDR3 regions. Imported from immuneACCESS, the table was reduced by TCRdb to in-frame sequences with V and J called. These copies leave out some clones; in studies compared against another copy, an unresolved V gene accounts for under half, and the cause of the remainder is not known. The sample table records more than 80,000 clones; roughly 91% of these occur just once. The ten largest clones capture roughly 0.33% of the sample. This chain is built from TRBV9 and TRBJ2-3, with TRBD2 perhaps the D gene, on 5 matching bases. This TCR derives from an adult with an advanced solid tumor such as melanoma, head and neck, liver or kidney cancer. Sequenced material: CD4+ or CD8+ T cells sorted from blood, taken in a trial of the OX40 agonist ivuxolimab. The bases read TGTGCCAGCAGCGACGGGATGGCAGATACGCAGTATTTT. It translates to CASSDGMADTQYF.